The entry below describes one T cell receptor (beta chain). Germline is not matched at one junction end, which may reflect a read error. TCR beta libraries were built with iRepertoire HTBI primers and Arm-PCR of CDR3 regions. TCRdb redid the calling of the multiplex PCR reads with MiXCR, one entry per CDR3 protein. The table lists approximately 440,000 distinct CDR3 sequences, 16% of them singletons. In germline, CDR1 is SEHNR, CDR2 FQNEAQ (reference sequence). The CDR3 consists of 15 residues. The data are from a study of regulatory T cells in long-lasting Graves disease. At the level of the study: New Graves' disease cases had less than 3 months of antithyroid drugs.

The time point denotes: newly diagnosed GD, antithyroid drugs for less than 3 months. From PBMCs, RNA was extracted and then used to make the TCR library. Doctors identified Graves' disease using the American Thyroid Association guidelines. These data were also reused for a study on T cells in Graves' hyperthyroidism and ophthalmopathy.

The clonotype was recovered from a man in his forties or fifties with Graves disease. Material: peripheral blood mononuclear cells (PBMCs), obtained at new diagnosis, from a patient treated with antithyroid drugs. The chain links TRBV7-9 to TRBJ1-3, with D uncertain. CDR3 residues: CASSPRYDPGSTIYF. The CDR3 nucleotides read TGTGCCAGCAGCCCCCGTTATGACCCTGGAAGCACCATATATTTT.